This T cell receptor beta chain was captured by sequencing in a study of blood T cell repertoires in COVID-19. CDR1 and CDR2 (germline): SGHAT, FQNNGV. This CDR3 contains 17 residues. The trim removed 2 bases at V and 5 bases at J, leaving 10 bases unmatched. The data were produced by immunoSEQ multiplex PCR, yet TCRdb's version contains in-frame clones alone and is incomplete. Of more than 130,000 clones detected, roughly four fifths appear once; the ten largest clones hold around 10%. The sequenced sample was peripheral blood. The TCR was taken from a woman of 80 years or more in a cohort sampled during active or convalescent COVID-19. The chain is built from TRBV11-2 and TRBJ2-3, with 10 positions matching TRBD2. CDR3 in amino acids: CASSLLLAGRGRDTQYF. The CDR3 nucleotides are TGTGCCAGCAGCTTATTACTAGCGGGGAGAGGTCGAGATACGCAGTATTTT.